This TCR beta chain emerged from a study of cytomegalovirus exposure and HLA in healthy donors. For the study at large: An earlier analysis found some 100 million unique TCR beta sequences from approximately 190 million T cells. General study findings and limits: Earlier findings revealed that most TCR beta V segments proved productive either about 87% or about 30% of the time.

Primers for the PCR totalled 60 Vbeta and 13 Jbeta. The method was immunoSEQ multiplex PCR; TCRdb's version includes in-frame clones alone and lacks a portion of them. The table lists hundreds of thousands of clones, 70% to 80% of them singletons. Germline V gene lookup returns CDR1 MNHEY and CDR2 SVGAGI. The CDR3 is 15 amino acids. With 7 bases removed from V and 1 base from J, the gap between germline ends came to 16 bases. With respect to this clone: Antigen unknown.

J is TRBJ2-5 and V is TRBV6-5; tentatively, D is TRBD1 (7 bases). The TCR comes from a girl aged 2-10 years in good health and CMV-seronegative. Sequencing was carried out using PBMCs. The CDR3 protein is CASKAGTAGQETQYF. The CDR3 region has the DNA TGTGCCAGCAAAGCCGGGACAGCGGGCCAAGAGACCCAGTACTTC.